The 17 T cell receptor beta chains given below trace back to one sample, sequenced in a study of a mutant IDH1 vaccine in newly diagnosed glioma. Measured with immunoSEQ multiplex PCR; TCRdb has only the in-frame clones, and not every one. This table has around 41,000 clones, 80% to 90% appearing once. As to time point: week 35, safety follow-up. Mutant IDH1 20-mer peptide, at 300 ug, made up each vaccine dose, with topical imiquimod. No antigen has been identified for these receptors. The material was PBMCs, obtained from a glioma patient whose treatment included an IDH1 peptide vaccine. These receptors all come from a man in his forties with glioma.

The chain combines TRBV28 with TRBJ2-7; D perhaps matches TRBD2 (5 bases). The CDR3 runs to 13 residues. CDR1 is MDHEN, CDR2 SYDVKM, per germline. Trimming stripped 4 bases from V and 3 bases from J, with 10 bases between. DNA for the CDR3: TGTGCCAGCAGTTGTAGGGAGATCTACGAGCAGTACGTC. The encoded protein is CASSCREIYEQYV.

The rearrangement uses TRBV5-1 and TRBJ1-1; 7 bases fit TRBD1. V gave up 4 bases and J gave up 0 bases; unmatched junction bases: 9. The CDR3 spans 16 residues. Germline V gives CDR1 SGHRS, CDR2 YFSETQ. The CDR3 DNA sequence: TGCGCCAGCAGCCCGGGGGACAGCTCCATGAACACTGAAGCTTTCTTT. This gives the protein CASSPGDSSMNTEAFF.

The chain employs TRBV5-8 and TRBJ1-5; a weak D match, TRBD1 (5 bases). This CDR3 spans 13 amino acids. Germline V CDR1 and CDR2: SGHTS, YDEGEE. V lost 5 bases and J 6 bases, leaving 12 bases between the germline ends. The CDR3 DNA reads TGTGCCAGCAGTTCATATGGGGGTCAGCCCCAGCATTTT. This sequence encodes CASSSYGGQPQHF.

The chain is built from TRBV6-5 and TRBJ1-2; D is uncertain. This CDR3 is 13 amino acids long. Germline assignment: CDR1 MNHEY and CDR2 SVGAGI. V lost 7 bases to trimming and J lost 2 bases, with 11 bases between them. The CDR3 loop is CASTLGLNYGYTF. CDR3 coding DNA: TGTGCCAGCACCTTGGGGTTGAACTATGGCTACACCTTC.

V is TRBV19 and J is TRBJ2-5; 9 bases map to TRBD1. There are 17 residues in the CDR3. V lost 5 bases and J lost 4; bases outside the gene matches: 14. Germline V gene lookup returns CDR1 LNHDA and CDR2 SQIVND (reference sequence). CDR3 bases: TGTGCCAGTAGTGGGAGACCCGGGACAGGGAAGGGAGAGACCCAGTACTTC. Encoded protein: CASSGRPGTGKGETQYF.

The CDR3 nucleotides read TGTGCCAGCTCACCATCCGGTCGGGCCGACTATGGCTACACCTTC. The encoded protein is CASSPSGRADYGYTF. J is TRBJ1-2 and V is TRBV18; D is ambiguous. This CDR3 has 15 amino acids. Germline V gene sequence: CDR1 KGHSH, CDR2 LQKENI. The V and J ends lost 2 bases and 3 bases respectively, with 13 bases between them. Variable domain in full (rest from reference TRBV18 and TRBJ1-2): NAGVMQNPRHLVRRRGQEARLRCSPMKGHSHVYWYRQLPEEGLKFMVYLQKENIIDESGMPKERFSAEFPKEGPSILRIQQVVRGDSAAYFCASSPSGRADYGYTFGSGTRLTVV.

The chain has TRBV11-1 and TRBJ2-3; the D call may be TRBD1 or TRBD2 (6 bases each). The CDR3 consists of 15 residues. V was pared by 5 bases and J by 4 bases, with 16 bases between. The germline CDR1 and CDR2 sequences are SGHAT and FQDESV (reference sequence). CDR3 sequence: CASSPSPGAPDTQYF. CDR3 DNA: TGTGCCAGCAGCCCTAGTCCGGGGGCCCCAGATACGCAGTATTTT.

The genes are TRBV28 and TRBJ2-4; TRBD2 matches 11 bases. CDR3 length: 14 amino acids. The V and J ends lost 4 bases and 8 bases, in that order; junction bases with no gene match: 4. Germline V gene sequence: CDR1 MDHEN, CDR2 SYDVKM. The CDR3 here is CASSSIAGGHIQYF. The CDR3 bases are TGTGCCAGCAGTTCAATAGCGGGAGGGCACATTCAGTACTTC. The full variable domain, in which reference TRBV28 and TRBJ2-4 provide the parts outside the CDR3, is DVKVTQSSRYLVKRTGEKVFLECVQDMDHENMFWYRQDPGLGLRLIYFSYDVKMKEKGDIPEGYSVSREKKERFSLILESASTNQTSMYLCASSSIAGGHIQYFGAGTRLSVL.

The V call is TRBV4-1, the J call TRBJ2-7; 7 bases line up with TRBD1. Germline loops: CDR1 MGHRA, CDR2 YSYEKL. The CDR3 length is 16 residues. After removal of 0 bases from V and 3 bases from J, the junction contained 8 bases not matched to a gene. For the CDR3, the DNA is TGCGCCAGCAGCCAAGAAGGACAGGTTCCTAACTACGAGCAGTACTTC. Amino acid sequence: CASSQEGQVPNYEQYF.

CDR3 region: CASHDTGWEQFF. CDR3 in DNA: TGTGCCAGCCACGACACGGGGTGGGAGCAGTTCTTC. The V call is TRBV6-1, the J call TRBJ2-1, with D possibly matching TRBD2 (5 bases). CDR3 length: 12 amino acids. The germline V gene encodes CDR1 MNHNS and CDR2 SASEGT. V lost 8 bases, J lost 10 bases, and 15 bases lay in between.

The V and J genes are TRBV29-1 and TRBJ2-7; the D gene is possibly TRBD1 (6 bases). The CDR3 sequence is 11 residues long. Germline lookup yields CDR1 SQVTM and CDR2 ANQGSEA. Between the trimmed V and J ends, which lost 4 bases and 5 bases, there was a span of 9 bases. CDR3 nucleotides: TGCAGCGTTGGATACAGGGACGAGCAGTACTTC. Translation gives CSVGYRDEQYF.

The chain carries TRBV19 and TRBJ2-3; no clear D gene. The CDR3 is 15 amino acids. Germline V lookup: CDR1 LNHDA, CDR2 SQIVND (reference sequence). Trimming took 6 bases from V and 4 from J, leaving 17 bases between them. The CDR3 sequence: CASSLGPGLADTQYF. The CDR3 DNA reads TGTGCCAGTAGCCTCGGGCCCGGGTTGGCAGATACGCAGTATTTT.

The V and J genes are TRBV5-3 and TRBJ2-1; D perhaps matches TRBD1 (5 bases). TRBV5-3 is noted as an ORF with a role that remains uncertain. V lost 5 bases to trimming and J lost 12 bases, with 15 bases between them. CDR3 length equals 12 residues. The CDR3 DNA follows: TGTGCCAGAAGTCATGACAGCCGGTGGCAGTTCTTC. Translated, it gives CARSHDSRWQFF.

CDR3 sequence (DNA): TGTGCCAGCAGTCCTGGGACAGGGGGGAACACTGAAGCTTTCTTT. Its translation is CASSPGTGGNTEAFF. This chain joins TRBV28 and TRBJ1-1, with 11 bases lining up with TRBD1. Germline CDR1 and CDR2: MDHEN and SYDVKM. The CDR3 has 15 amino acids. Losses at the gene ends were 5 bases for V and 1 base for J; bases not matched to a gene: 3.

This rearrangement joins TRBV19 to TRBJ1-2; D may be TRBD1 (5 bases). Germline CDR1 is LNHDA and CDR2 is SQIVND (reference sequence). This CDR3 is 13 amino acids long. The V gene lost 7 bases and the J gene lost 4 bases, with 13 bases spanning the gap. DNA for the CDR3: TGTGCCAGTATCTCGTCGGGGACCTATGGCTACACCTTC. Translation: CASISSGTYGYTF.

This clone was seen a single time. The CDR3 DNA reads TGTGCCAGCAGCAGAGGGGTTAGCACAGATACGCAGTATTTT. Translation gives CASSRGVSTDTQYF. The chain is built from TRBV6-5 and TRBJ2-3, with D tentatively TRBD1 or TRBD2 (5 bases each). Trimming took 6 bases from V and 0 from J, leaving 10 bases between them. This CDR3 region has 14 residues. The germline gives CDR1 MNHEY, CDR2 SVGAGI.

The chain couples TRBV9 to TRBJ2-2, with TRBD1 matching 10 bases. Germline trimming cut 4 bases from V and 0 bases from J; bases unmatched to any gene: 9. The CDR3 runs 18 residues. Germline V CDR1 and CDR2: SGDLS, YYNGEE. CDR3 DNA sequence: TGTGCCAGCAGCCCCCGGGGGGACAGGGGACCGAACACCGGGGAGCTGTTTTTT. Translation gives CASSPRGDRGPNTGELFF.